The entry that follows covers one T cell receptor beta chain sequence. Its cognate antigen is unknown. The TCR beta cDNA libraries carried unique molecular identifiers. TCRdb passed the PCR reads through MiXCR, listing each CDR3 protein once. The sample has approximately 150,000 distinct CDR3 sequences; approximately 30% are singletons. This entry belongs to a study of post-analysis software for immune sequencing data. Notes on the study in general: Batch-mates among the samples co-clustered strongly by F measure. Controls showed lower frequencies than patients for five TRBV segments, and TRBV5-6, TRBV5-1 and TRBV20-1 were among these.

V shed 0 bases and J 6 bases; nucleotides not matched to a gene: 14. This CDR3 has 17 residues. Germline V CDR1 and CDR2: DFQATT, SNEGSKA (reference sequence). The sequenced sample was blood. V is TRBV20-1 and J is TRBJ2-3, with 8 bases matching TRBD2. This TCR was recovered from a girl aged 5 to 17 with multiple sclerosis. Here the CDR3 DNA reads TGCAGTGCTAGAGATCGAATAATCGGACTAGCTTGGGATACGCAGTATTTT. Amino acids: CSARDRIIGLAWDTQYF.